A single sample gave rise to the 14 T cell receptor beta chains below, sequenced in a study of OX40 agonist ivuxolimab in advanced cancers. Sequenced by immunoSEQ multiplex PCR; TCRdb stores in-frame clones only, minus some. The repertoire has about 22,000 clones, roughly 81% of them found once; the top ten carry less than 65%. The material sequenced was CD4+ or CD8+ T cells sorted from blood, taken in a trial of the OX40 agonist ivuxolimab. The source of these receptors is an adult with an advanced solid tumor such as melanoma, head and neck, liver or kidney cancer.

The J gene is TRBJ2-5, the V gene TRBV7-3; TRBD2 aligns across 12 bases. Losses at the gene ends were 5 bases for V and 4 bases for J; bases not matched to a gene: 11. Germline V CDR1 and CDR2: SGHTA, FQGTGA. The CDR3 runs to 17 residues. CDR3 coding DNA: TGTGCCAGCAGCCCCACGCCGACTAGCGGGGGTGGAGAGACCCAGTACTTC. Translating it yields CASSPTPTSGGGETQYF.

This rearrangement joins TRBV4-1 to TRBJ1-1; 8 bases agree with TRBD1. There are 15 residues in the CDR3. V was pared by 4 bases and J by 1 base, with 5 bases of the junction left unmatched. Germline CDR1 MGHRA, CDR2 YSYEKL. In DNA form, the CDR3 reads TGCGCCAGCAGCCGATCTCAGGGGGCGAACACTGAAGCTTTCTTT. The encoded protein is CASSRSQGANTEAFF.

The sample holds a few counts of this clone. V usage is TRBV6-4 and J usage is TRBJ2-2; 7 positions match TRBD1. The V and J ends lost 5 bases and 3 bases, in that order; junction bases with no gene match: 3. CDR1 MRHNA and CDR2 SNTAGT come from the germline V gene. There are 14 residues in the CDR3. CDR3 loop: CASSQTGDTGELFF. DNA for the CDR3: TGTGCCAGCAGTCAAACAGGGGACACCGGGGAGCTGTTTTTT.

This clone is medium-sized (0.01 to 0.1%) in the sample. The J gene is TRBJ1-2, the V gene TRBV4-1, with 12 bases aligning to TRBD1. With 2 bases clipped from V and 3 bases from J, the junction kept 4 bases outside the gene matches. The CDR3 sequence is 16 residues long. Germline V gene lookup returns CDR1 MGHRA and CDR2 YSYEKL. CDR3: CASSQMGQGAYYGYTF. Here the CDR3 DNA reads TGCGCCAGCAGCCAAATGGGACAGGGGGCTTACTATGGCTACACCTTC.

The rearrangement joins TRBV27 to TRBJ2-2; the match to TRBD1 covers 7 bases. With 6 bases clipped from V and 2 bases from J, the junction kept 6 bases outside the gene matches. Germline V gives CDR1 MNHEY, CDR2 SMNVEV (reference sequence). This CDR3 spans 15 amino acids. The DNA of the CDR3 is TGTGCCAGCAGACAGGGGATCCGTAACACCGGGGAGCTGTTTTTT. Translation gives CASRQGIRNTGELFF.

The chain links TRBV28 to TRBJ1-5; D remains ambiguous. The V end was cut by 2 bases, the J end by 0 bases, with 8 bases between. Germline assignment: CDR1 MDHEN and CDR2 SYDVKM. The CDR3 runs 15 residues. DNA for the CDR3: TGTGCCAGCAGTTTAAGAGCAGATAGCAATCAGCCCCAGCATTTT. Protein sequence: CASSLRADSNQPQHF. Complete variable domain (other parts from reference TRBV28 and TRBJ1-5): DVKVTQSSRYLVKRTGEKVFLECVQDMDHENMFWYRQDPGLGLRLIYFSYDVKMKEKGDIPEGYSVSREKKERFSLILESASTNQTSMYLCASSLRADSNQPQHFGDGTRLSIL.

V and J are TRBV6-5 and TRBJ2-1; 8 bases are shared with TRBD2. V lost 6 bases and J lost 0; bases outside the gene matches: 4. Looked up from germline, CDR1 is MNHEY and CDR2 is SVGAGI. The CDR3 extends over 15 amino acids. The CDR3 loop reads CASRLAGSSYNEQFF. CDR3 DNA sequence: TGTGCCAGCAGGTTAGCGGGGAGCTCCTACAATGAGCAGTTCTTC.

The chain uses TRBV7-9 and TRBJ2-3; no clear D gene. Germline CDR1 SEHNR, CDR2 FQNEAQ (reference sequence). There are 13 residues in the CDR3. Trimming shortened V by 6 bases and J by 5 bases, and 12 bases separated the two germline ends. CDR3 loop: CASRKAHQDTQYF. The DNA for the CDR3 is TGTGCCAGCAGAAAGGCCCACCAAGATACGCAGTATTTT. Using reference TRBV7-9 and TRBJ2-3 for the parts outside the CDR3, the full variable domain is DTGVSQNPRHKITKRGQNVTFRCDPISEHNRLYWYRQTLGQGPEFLTYFQNEAQLEKSRLLSDRFSAERPKGSFSTLEIQRTEQGDSAMYLCASRKAHQDTQYFGPGTRLTVL.

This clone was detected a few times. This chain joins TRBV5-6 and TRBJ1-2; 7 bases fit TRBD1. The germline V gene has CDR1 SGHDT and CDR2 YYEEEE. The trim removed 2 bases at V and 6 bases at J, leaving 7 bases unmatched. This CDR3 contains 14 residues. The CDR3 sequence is CASSLGGRRDGYTF. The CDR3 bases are TGTGCCAGCAGCTTAGGGGGCAGGAGAGATGGCTACACCTTC.

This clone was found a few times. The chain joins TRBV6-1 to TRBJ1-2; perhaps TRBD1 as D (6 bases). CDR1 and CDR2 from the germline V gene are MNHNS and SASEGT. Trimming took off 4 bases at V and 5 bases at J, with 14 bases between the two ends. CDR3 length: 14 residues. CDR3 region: CASSGLGAGYGYTF. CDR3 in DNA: TGTGCCAGCAGTGGTCTGGGGGCTGGGTATGGCTACACCTTC.

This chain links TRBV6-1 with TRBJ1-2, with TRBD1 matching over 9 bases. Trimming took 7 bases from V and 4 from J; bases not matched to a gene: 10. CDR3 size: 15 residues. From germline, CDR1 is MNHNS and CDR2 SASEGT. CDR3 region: CASNWPPGQGYGYTF. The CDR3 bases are TGTGCCAGCAACTGGCCCCCGGGACAGGGCTATGGCTACACCTTC.

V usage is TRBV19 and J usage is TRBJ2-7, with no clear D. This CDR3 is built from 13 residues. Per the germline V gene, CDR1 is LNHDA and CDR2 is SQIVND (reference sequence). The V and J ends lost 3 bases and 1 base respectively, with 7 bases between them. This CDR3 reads CASSIKNSYEQYF. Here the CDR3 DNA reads TGTGCCAGTAGTATCAAGAATTCCTACGAGCAGTACTTC.

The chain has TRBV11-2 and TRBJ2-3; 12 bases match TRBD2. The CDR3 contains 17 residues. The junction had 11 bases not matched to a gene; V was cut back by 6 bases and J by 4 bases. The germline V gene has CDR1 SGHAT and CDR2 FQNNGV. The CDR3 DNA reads TGTGCCAGCAGTCCTAACCTAGCGGGGGGGCTGGCAGATACGCAGTATTTT. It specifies CASSPNLAGGLADTQYF. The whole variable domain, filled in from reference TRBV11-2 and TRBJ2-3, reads EAGVAQSPRYKIIEKRQSVAFWCNPISGHATLYWYQQILGQGPKLLIQFQNNGVVDDSQLPKDRFSAERLKGVDSTLKIQPAKLEDSAVYLCASSPNLAGGLADTQYFGPGTRLTVL.

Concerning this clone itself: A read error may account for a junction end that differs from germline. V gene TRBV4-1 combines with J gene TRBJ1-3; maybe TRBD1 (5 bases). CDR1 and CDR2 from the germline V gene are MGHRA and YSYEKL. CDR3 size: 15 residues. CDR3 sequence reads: CVSSQGDYSGNTIYF. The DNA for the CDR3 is TGCGTCAGCAGCCAAGGGGATTACTCTGGAAACACCATATATTTT.